Presented here are 25 T cell receptor beta chains from one specimen sequenced in a study of T cell repertoires in cytomegalovirus infection. These TCRs are of unknown antigen specificity. TCRdb re-called the reads with MiXCR, one entry per CDR3 protein. This sample has more than 300,000 distinct CDR3 sequences, with about 35% found just once. Material: cultured PBMCs, obtained from culture after CMV antigen stimulation. These receptor sequences come from a human donor in good health (CMV status not recorded). Some clones in this sample may be carry-over from other donors' samples.

The chain has TRBV28 and TRBJ2-3; D gene uncertain. CDR3 size: 13 residues. Trimming took off 6 bases at V and 4 bases at J, with 11 bases between the two ends. CDR1 is MDHEN, CDR2 SYDVKM, per germline. The DNA for the CDR3 is TGTGCCAGCAGACTCACTACACCAGATACGCAGTATTTT. Protein product: CASRLTTPDTQYF.

This CDR3 is CAISEGTLAKNIQYF. Here the CDR3 DNA reads TGTGCCATCAGTGAGGGTACCTTAGCCAAAAACATTCAGTACTTC. The rearrangement joins TRBV10-3 to TRBJ2-4; D is unresolved. In germline, CDR1 is ENHRY, CDR2 SYGVKD. V lost 2 bases and J 0 bases, leaving 8 bases between the germline ends. This CDR3 region has 15 residues.

Concerning this clonotype itself: Just one base apart from a much larger clone, this may be a read error. The rearrangement joins TRBV7-6 to TRBJ2-3; D is unclear. Between the trimmed V and J ends, which lost 4 bases and 1 base, there was a span of 6 bases. There are 13 residues in the CDR3. Germline values: CDR1 SGHVS, CDR2 FNYEAQ. The CDR3 reads CASSSAGTDTQYF. The CDR3 coding sequence is TGTGCCAGCAGCTCCGCGGGCACAGATACGCAGTATTTT.

The gene calls are TRBV10-3 and TRBJ2-1; 14 bases map to TRBD2. Germline values: CDR1 ENHRY, CDR2 SYGVKD. The CDR3 loop spans 17 amino acids. V was pared by 6 bases and J by 7 bases, with 11 bases of the junction left unmatched. CDR3 in DNA: TGTGCCATCAGACCGGGACTAGCGGGAGTTTCATTGAATGAGCAGTTCTTC. Translation gives CAIRPGLAGVSLNEQFF.

The CDR3 here is CASSPLGTGYSNQPQHF. The CDR3 DNA is TGTGCCAGCAGCCCGCTAGGGACCGGCTATAGCAATCAGCCCCAGCATTTT. The chain carries TRBV7-3 and TRBJ1-5; weak D call: TRBD1 (5 bases). Germline V lookup: CDR1 SGHTA, CDR2 FQGTGA. The CDR3 contains 17 residues. The germline V and J ends were trimmed by 5 bases and 0 bases, with 17 bases remaining between them.

The chain joins TRBV10-1 to TRBJ2-2, with D tentatively TRBD1 (6 bases). The length of the CDR3 is 15 residues. CDR1 WNHNN and CDR2 SYGVQD come from the germline V gene (reference sequence). Trimming cost V 6 bases and J 5 bases, with 16 bases left between them. The chain's CDR3 is CASSQTDRRTGELFF. CDR3 nucleotide sequence: TGCGCCAGCAGCCAAACAGACAGGAGGACCGGGGAGCTGTTTTTT.

This clonotype was counted at least ten times. V gene TRBV7-2 combines with J gene TRBJ2-7, with TRBD2 identical over 7 bases. V lost 4 bases and J lost 2; bases outside the gene matches: 11. This CDR3 is 16 amino acids long. CDR1 and CDR2 (germline): SGHTA, FQGNSA. Here the CDR3 DNA reads TGTGCCAGCAGCTGGAGGGCGCGGGAGTTTACCTACGAGCAGTACGTC. Protein: CASSWRAREFTYEQYV.

The genes are TRBV6-4 and TRBJ2-7; the match to TRBD2 covers 11 bases. The CDR3 runs 17 residues. Trimming at V came to 6 bases and at J to 1 base, leaving 11 bases not matched to a gene. CDR1 and CDR2 from the germline V gene are MRHNA and SNTAGT. The CDR3 nucleotides read TGTGCCAGCAGCAACTATTTCACTAGCGGGAGTTCCTACGAGCAGTACGTC. Residues: CASSNYFTSGSSYEQYV.

This rearrangement joins TRBV5-1 to TRBJ2-1, with TRBD2 identical over 12 bases. The length of the CDR3 is 16 residues. Per the germline V gene, CDR1 is SGHRS and CDR2 is YFSETQ. The trim removed 2 bases at V and 6 bases at J, leaving 6 bases unmatched. The CDR3: CASSFVTSGSFNEQFF. DNA of the CDR3: TGCGCCAGCAGCTTCGTGACTAGCGGGAGTTTCAATGAGCAGTTCTTC. The variable domain in full, completed from reference TRBV5-1 and TRBJ2-1, reads KAGVTQTPRYLIKTRGQQVTLSCSPISGHRSVSWYQQTPGQGLQFLFEYFSETQRNKGNFPGRFSGRQFSNSRSEMNVSTLELGDSALYLCASSFVTSGSFNEQFFGPGTRLTVL.

This clonotype was observed many times. The chain combines TRBV7-2 with TRBJ1-4; D is ambiguous. The V end was cut by 5 bases, the J end by 0 bases, with 10 bases between. The CDR3 is 15 residues long. CDR1 is SGHTA, CDR2 FQGNSA, per germline. Written as DNA, the CDR3 is TGTGCCAGCAGCCTAACACTAACAACTAATGAAAAACTGTTTTTT. As protein: CASSLTLTTNEKLFF. The full variable domain, with the rest looked up from reference TRBV7-2 and TRBJ1-4, is GAGVSQSPSNKVTEKGKDVELRCDPISGHTALYWYRQSLGQGLEFLIYFQGNSAPDKSGLPSDRFSAERTGGSVSTLTIQRTQQEDSAVYLCASSLTLTTNEKLFFGSGTQLSVL.

The CDR3 coding sequence is TGTGCCAGCAGTAGAACGGGAGTGGAGACCCAGTACTTC. Translation: CASSRTGVETQYF. The rearrangement links TRBV2 to TRBJ2-5, with D possibly TRBD2 on 6 matching bases. CDR1 is SNHLY and CDR2 is FYNNEI in the germline V gene. V gave up 5 bases and J gave up 5 bases, with 12 bases separating them. The CDR3 covers 13 residues.

This clonotype was counted between two and nine times. The rearrangement joins TRBV19 to TRBJ2-3; possible D gene TRBD2, 6 bases. The CDR3 totals 15 residues. CDR1 is LNHDA and CDR2 is SQIVND in the germline V gene (reference sequence). V was pared by 5 bases and J by 7 bases, with 19 bases between. Written as DNA, the CDR3 is TGTGCCAGTAGTCTCGGCGGGATCAATTTGTATACGCAGTATTTT. Amino acid sequence: CASSLGGINLYTQYF.

CDR3 DNA sequence: TGCAGTGCTAGAGACCCTTCGGCAGGGGGCAACTATGGCTACACCTTC. Protein product: CSARDPSAGGNYGYTF. The chain is built from TRBV20-1 and TRBJ1-2, with 8 bases fitting TRBD1. With 0 bases clipped from V and 2 bases from J, the junction kept 8 bases outside the gene matches. In germline, CDR1 is DFQATT, CDR2 SNEGSKA (reference sequence). The CDR3 contains 16 residues.

This clonotype occurred a few times. V gene TRBV29-1 combines with J gene TRBJ1-2; no firm D call. The CDR3 spans 12 residues. The V gene lost 1 base and the J gene lost 7 bases, with 10 bases spanning the gap. Germline assignment: CDR1 SQVTM and CDR2 ANQGSEA. The chain's CDR3 is CSVEGLSAGYTF. The CDR3 DNA reads TGCAGCGTTGAAGGACTTTCGGCTGGCTACACCTTC. The variable domain in full, with the rest retrieved from reference TRBV29-1 and TRBJ1-2, is SAVISQKPSRDICQRGTSLTIQCQVDSQVTMMFWYRQQPGQSLTLIATANQGSEATYESGFVIDKFPISRPNLTFSTLTVSNMSPEDSSIYLCSVEGLSAGYTFGSGTRLTVV.

CDR3 region: CASRDFGTDTQYF. CDR3 DNA sequence: TGTGCCAGCAGGGACTTCGGAACAGATACGCAGTATTTT. This chain uses TRBV7-2 with TRBJ2-3, with TRBD2 as a possible D gene (5 bases). CDR1 and CDR2 from the germline V gene are SGHTA and FQGNSA. The V end lost 6 bases, the J end lost 3 bases, and 10 bases lay between the germline ends. This CDR3 has 13 residues.

This clonotype was found many times. The J gene is TRBJ1-3, the V gene TRBV7-2; unclear D gene. CDR3 size: 14 residues. V was cut by 5 bases and J by 0 bases, with 8 bases left in between. Germline V lookup: CDR1 SGHTA, CDR2 FQGNSA. The CDR3 is CASSPSGSGNTIYF. The CDR3 nucleotides are TGTGCCAGCAGCCCCTCCGGCTCTGGAAACACCATATATTTT.

Only one count was recorded for this clonotype. The V and J genes are TRBV5-1 and TRBJ2-5, with 8 bases aligning to TRBD2. With V trimmed by 6 bases and J by 2 bases, 15 bases remained unmatched. The CDR3 is 17 residues long. Germline CDR1 and CDR2: SGHRS and YFSETQ. The CDR3 loop is CASTLDGSGGRQETQYF. The CDR3 DNA is TGCGCCAGCACCCTCGATGGAAGTGGCGGGAGGCAAGAGACCCAGTACTTC.

The J gene is TRBJ2-1, the V gene TRBV24-1; 10 bases agree with TRBD1. Trimming cost V 4 bases and J 5 bases; bases outside gene matches: 4. The CDR3 length is 15 residues. CDR1 and CDR2 from the germline V gene are KGHDR and SFDVKD. In DNA, the CDR3 is TGTGCCACCAGTGAGACCGGGACAGGGGACAATGAGCAGTTCTTC. Translation: CATSETGTGDNEQFF.

This chain connects TRBV5-4 to TRBJ2-1; 7 positions agree with TRBD2. V lost 0 bases and J lost 4; bases outside the gene matches: 4. Germline CDR1 is SGHNT and CDR2 is YYREEE (reference sequence). The CDR3 covers 15 residues. The chain's CDR3 is CASSLAPSGYNEQFF. CDR3 in DNA: TGTGCCAGCAGCTTGGCCCCTAGCGGTTACAATGAGCAGTTCTTC.

This clonotype was seen once. The chain has TRBV6-6 and TRBJ2-1; 9 nucleotides align to TRBD1. J lost 9 bases, V lost 4 bases, and 4 bases had no gene match. The germline CDR1 and CDR2 sequences are MNHNY and SVGAGI (reference sequence). The CDR3 sequence is 13 residues long. The CDR3 DNA is TGTGCCAGCAGTTGGACAGGGGTGCGTGAGCAGTTCTTC. Translated, it gives CASSWTGVREQFF.

This clonotype was seen a few times. This sequence joins TRBV12-5 and TRBJ2-5; TRBD1 matches at 7 bases. V was clipped by 7 bases and J by 2 bases; unmatched bases: 4. Germline loops: CDR1 LGHNT, CDR2 FRNRAP. This CDR3 is built from 13 residues. CDR3 amino acids: CASARDRQETQYF. As DNA, the CDR3 is TGTGCTAGTGCCCGGGACAGACAAGAGACCCAGTACTTC. The whole variable domain, remainder taken from reference TRBV12-5 and TRBJ2-5, is DARVTQTPRHKVTEMGQEVTMRCQPILGHNTVFWYRQTMMQGLELLAYFRNRAPLDDSGMPKDRFSAEMPDATLATLKIQPSEPRDSAVYFCASARDRQETQYFGPGTRLLVL.

The rearrangement links TRBV6-5 to TRBJ2-3, with D maybe TRBD2 (5 bases). The germline V gene encodes CDR1 MNHEY and CDR2 SVGAGI. The CDR3 consists of 15 residues. V was trimmed by 8 bases and J by 1 base, leaving 16 bases between them. DNA of the CDR3: TGTGCCAGCTGCCTCTCGAGGGCTGGCACAGATACGCAGTATTTT. Encoded protein: CASCLSRAGTDTQYF.

The chain joins TRBV2 to TRBJ1-4; D is possibly TRBD1 (5 bases). V lost 3 bases, J lost 5 bases, and 10 bases lay in between. The CDR3 length is 14 residues. Per germline, CDR1 SNHLY and CDR2 FYNNEI. The CDR3 here is CASSEGTGNEKLFF. CDR3 nucleotides: TGTGCCAGCAGTGAGGGGACGGGGAATGAAAAACTGTTTTTT. Looking up the rest from reference TRBV2 and TRBJ1-4 gives the full variable domain: EPEVTQTPSHQVTQMGQEVILRCVPISNHLYFYWYRQILGQKVEFLVSFYNNEISEKSEIFDDQFSVERPDGSNFTLKIRSTKLEDSAMYFCASSEGTGNEKLFFGSGTQLSVL.

Here the CDR3 reads CASSQRKGTDTQYF. The DNA of the CDR3 is TGTGCCAGCTCCCAGCGGAAGGGGACAGATACGCAGTATTTT. The rearrangement uses TRBV6-5 and TRBJ2-3; tentatively, D is TRBD1 or TRBD2 (5 bases each). Germline lookup yields CDR1 MNHEY and CDR2 SVGAGI. This CDR3 region has 14 residues. Between the trimmed V and J ends, which lost 8 bases and 3 bases, there was a span of 15 bases.

This clonotype was seen a handful of times. The chain couples TRBV7-2 to TRBJ2-1; 9 nucleotides line up with TRBD2. V lost 6 bases and J lost 6; bases outside the gene matches: 9. Per germline, CDR1 SGHTA and CDR2 FQGNSA. This CDR3 comprises 15 residues. The CDR3 reads CASREGLAWSNEQFF. The DNA of the CDR3 is TGTGCCAGCAGGGAAGGACTAGCGTGGTCCAATGAGCAGTTCTTC.